The clone carrying this T cell receptor beta chain was seen a few times. Its specificity is unknown. This specimen belongs to a study of CD8 T cells in ankylosing spondylitis. Broader study findings: For ankylosing spondylitis blood, a TCR beta motif of 8 or 9 highly homologous variants appeared characteristic.

The CDR3 spans 15 residues. Trimming shortened V by 1 base and J by 7 bases, and 14 bases separated the two germline ends. Looked up from germline, CDR1 is SGHVS and CDR2 is FQNEAQ. TCRdb processed the 5' RACE reads anew with MiXCR; each CDR3 protein has one entry. The data show about 540,000 distinct CDR3 sequences, with roughly 13% seen just once and about 6.8% held by the top ten. The chain has TRBV7-8 and TRBJ1-5, with TRBD1 as a possible D gene (6 bases). This clonotype was sampled from a male donor with ankylosing spondylitis. The specimen sequenced was blood, either unsorted or a sorted T cell fraction (not recorded which). DNA of the CDR3: TGTGCCAGCAGCTTAGTCCTGGGGGCCAACCAGCCCCAGCATTTT. Protein sequence: CASSLVLGANQPQHF.